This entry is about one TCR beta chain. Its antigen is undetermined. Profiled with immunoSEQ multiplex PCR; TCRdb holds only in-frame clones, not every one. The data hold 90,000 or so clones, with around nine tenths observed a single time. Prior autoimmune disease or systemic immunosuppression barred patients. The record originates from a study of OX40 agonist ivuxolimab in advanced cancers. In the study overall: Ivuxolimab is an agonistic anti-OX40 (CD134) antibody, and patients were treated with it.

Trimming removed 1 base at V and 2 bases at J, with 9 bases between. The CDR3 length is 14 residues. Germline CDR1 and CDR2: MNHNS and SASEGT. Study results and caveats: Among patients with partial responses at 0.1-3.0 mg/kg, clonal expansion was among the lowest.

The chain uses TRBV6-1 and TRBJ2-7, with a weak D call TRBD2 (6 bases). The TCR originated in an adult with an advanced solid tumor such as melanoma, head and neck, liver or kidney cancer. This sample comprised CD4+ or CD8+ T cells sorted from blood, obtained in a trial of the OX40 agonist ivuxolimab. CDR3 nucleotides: TGTGCCAGCAGTGAAGGTTGGACTACCTACGAGCAGTACTTC. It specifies CASSEGWTTYEQYF.